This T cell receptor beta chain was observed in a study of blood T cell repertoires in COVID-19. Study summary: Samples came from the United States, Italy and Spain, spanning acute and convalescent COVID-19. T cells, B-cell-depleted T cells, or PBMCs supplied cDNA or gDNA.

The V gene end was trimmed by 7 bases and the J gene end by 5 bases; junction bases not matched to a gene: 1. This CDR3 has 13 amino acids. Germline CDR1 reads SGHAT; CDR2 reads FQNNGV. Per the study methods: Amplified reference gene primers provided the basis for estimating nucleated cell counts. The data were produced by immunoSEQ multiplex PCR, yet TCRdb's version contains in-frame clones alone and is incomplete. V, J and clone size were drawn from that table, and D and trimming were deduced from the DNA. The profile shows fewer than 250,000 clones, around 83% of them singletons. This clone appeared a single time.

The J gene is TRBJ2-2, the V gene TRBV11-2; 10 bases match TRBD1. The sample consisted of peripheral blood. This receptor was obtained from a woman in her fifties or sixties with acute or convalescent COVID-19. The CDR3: CASMGQGTGELFF. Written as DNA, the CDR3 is TGTGCCAGCATGGGACAGGGGACCGGGGAGCTGTTTTTT.